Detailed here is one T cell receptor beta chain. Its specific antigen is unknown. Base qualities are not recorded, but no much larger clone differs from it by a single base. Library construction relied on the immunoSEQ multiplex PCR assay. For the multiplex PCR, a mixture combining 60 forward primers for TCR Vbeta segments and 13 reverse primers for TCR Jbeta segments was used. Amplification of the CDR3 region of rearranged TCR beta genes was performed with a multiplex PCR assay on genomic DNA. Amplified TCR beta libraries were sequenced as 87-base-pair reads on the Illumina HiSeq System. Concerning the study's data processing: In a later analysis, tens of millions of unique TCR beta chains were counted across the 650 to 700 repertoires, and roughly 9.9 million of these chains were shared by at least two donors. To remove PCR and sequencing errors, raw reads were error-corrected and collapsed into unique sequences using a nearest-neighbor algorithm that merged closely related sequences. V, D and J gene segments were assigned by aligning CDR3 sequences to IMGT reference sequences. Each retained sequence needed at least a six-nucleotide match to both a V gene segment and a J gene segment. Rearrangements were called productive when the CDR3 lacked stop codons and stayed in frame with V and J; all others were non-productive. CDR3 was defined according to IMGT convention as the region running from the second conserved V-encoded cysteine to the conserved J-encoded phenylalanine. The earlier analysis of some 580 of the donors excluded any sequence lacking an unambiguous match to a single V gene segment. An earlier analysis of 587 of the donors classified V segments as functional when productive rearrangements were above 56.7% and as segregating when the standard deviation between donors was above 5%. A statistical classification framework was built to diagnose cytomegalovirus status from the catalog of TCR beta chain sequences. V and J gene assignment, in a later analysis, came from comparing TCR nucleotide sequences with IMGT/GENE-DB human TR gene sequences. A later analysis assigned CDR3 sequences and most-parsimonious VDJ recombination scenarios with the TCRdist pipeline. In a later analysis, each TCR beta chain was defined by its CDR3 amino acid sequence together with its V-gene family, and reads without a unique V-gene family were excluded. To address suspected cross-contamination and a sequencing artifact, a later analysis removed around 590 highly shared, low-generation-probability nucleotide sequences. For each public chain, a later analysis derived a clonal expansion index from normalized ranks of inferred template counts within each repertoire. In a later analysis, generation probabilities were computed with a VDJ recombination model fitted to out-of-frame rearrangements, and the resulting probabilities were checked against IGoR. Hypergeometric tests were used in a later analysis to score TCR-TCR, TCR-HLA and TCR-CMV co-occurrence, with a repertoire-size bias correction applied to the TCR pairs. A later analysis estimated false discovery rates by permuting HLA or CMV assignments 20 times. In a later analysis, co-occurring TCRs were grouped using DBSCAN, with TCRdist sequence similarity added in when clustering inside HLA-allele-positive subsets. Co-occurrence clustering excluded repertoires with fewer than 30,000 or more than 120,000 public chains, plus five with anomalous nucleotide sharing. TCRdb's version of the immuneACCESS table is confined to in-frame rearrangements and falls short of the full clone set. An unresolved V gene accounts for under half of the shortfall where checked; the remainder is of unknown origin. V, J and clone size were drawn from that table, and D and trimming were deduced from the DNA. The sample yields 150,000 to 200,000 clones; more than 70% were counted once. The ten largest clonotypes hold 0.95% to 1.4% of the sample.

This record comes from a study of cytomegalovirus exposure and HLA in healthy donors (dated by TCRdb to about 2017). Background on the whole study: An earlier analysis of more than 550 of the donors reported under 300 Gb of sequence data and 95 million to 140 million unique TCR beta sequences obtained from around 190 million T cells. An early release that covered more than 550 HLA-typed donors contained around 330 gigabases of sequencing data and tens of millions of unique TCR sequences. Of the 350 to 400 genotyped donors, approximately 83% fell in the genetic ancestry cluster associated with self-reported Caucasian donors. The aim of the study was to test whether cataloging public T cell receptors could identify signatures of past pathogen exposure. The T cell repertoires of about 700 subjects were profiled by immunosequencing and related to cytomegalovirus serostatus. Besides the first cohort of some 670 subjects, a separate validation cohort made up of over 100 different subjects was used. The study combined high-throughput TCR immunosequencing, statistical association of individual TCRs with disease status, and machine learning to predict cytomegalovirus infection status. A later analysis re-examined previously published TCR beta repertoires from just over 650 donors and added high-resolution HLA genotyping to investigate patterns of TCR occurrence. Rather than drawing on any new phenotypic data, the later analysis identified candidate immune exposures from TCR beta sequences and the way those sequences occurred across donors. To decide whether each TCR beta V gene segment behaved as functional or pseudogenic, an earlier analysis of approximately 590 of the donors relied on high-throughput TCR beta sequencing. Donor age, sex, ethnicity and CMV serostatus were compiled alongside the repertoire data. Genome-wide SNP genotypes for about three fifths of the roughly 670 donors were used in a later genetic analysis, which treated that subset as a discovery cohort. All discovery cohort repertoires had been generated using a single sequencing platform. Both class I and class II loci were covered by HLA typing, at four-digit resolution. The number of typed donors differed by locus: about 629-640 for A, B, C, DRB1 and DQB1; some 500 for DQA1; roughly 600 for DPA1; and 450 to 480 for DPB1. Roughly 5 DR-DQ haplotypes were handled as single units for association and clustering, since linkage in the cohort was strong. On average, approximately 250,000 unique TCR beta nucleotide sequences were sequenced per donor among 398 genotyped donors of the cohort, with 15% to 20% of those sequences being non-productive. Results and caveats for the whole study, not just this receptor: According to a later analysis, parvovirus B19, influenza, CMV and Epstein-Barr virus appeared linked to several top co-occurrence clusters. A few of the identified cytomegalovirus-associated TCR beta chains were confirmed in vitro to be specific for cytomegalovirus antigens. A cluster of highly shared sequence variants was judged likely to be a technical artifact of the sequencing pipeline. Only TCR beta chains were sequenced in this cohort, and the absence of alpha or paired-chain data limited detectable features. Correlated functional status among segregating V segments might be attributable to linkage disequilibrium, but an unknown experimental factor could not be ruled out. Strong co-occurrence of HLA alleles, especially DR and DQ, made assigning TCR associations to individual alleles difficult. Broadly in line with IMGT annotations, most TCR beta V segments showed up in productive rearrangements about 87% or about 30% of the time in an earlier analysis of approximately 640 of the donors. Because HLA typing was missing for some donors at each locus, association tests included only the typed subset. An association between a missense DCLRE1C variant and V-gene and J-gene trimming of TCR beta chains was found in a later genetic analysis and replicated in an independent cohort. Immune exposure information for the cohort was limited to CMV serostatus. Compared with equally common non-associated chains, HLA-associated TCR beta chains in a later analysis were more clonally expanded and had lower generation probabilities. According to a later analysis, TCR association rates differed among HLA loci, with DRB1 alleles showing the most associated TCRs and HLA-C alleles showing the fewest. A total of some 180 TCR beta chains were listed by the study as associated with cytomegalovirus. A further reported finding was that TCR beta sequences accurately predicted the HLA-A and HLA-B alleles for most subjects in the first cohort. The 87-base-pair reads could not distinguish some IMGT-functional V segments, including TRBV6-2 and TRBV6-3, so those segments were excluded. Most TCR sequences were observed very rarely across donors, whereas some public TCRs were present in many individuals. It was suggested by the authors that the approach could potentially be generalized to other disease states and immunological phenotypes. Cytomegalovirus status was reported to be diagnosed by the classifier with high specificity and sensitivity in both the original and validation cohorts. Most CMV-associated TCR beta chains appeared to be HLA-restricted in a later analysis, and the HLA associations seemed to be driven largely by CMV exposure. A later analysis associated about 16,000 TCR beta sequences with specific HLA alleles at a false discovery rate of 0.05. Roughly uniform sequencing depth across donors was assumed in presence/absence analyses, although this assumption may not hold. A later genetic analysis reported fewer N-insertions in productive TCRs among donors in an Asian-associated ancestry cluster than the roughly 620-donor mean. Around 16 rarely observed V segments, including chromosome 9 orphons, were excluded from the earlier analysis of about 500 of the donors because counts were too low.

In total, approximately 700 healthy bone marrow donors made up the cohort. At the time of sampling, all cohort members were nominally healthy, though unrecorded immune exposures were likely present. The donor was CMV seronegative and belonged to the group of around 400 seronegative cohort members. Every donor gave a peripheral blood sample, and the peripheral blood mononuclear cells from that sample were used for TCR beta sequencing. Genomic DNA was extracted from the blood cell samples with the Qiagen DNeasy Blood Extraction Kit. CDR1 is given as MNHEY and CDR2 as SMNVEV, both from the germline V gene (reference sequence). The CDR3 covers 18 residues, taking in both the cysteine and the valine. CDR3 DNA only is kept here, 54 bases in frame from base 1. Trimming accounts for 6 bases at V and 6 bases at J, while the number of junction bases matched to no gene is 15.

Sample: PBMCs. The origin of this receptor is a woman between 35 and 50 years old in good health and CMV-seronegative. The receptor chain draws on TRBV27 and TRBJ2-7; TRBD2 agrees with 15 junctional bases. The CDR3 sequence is CASSPTPWTSGRVIEQYV. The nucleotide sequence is TGTGCCAGCAGCCCTACCCCCTGGACTAGCGGGAGGGTGATCGAGCAGTACGTC.